A single sample is the source of the 8 T cell receptor beta chains below, sequenced in a study of cytomegalovirus exposure and HLA in healthy donors. In the PCR, 60 Vbeta and 13 Jbeta primers were used. This table comes from immunoSEQ multiplex PCR, and its TCRdb copy is limited to in-frame clones, with some not included. In the table there are around 130,000 clones, about four fifths of which are singletons. Sequencing was done on a sample of PBMCs. Receptor source: a woman aged 40 to 55 in good health and CMV-seronegative.

This chain connects TRBV5-1 to TRBJ2-7; 10 nucleotides line up with TRBD2. This CDR3 comprises 15 residues. V lost 2 bases and J lost 2; bases outside the gene matches: 4. Germline V CDR1 and CDR2: SGHRS, YFSETQ. This CDR3 is CASSFTSGNPYEQYF. CDR3 nucleotide sequence: TGCGCCAGCAGCTTCACTAGCGGGAATCCCTACGAGCAGTACTTC.

In its sample, this clone was seen a few times. The chain is built from TRBV10-1 and TRBJ1-1; 7 nucleotides line up with TRBD1. The V gene end was trimmed by 4 bases and the J gene end by 0 bases; junction bases not matched to a gene: 2. The CDR3 sequence is 14 residues long. Per germline, CDR1 WNHNN and CDR2 SYGVQD (reference sequence). CDR3 sequence: CASSADRVNTEAFF. The CDR3 nucleotides read TGCGCCAGCAGTGCCGACAGGGTGAACACTGAAGCTTTCTTT.

The rearrangement links TRBV6-4 to TRBJ2-3; D is possibly TRBD2 (6 bases). Deletions cut 0 bases from V and 2 bases from J, with 15 bases between. The CDR3 length is 17 residues. The germline gives CDR1 MRHNA, CDR2 SNTAGT. The CDR3 DNA follows: TGTGCCAGCAGTGACTCGACGTTGCGGGAAGTCACAGATACGCAGTATTTT. Its translation: CASSDSTLREVTDTQYF.

The genes are TRBV28 and TRBJ2-1, with 9 bases matching TRBD2. V lost 3 bases and J lost 2; bases outside the gene matches: 8. CDR1 is MDHEN, CDR2 SYDVKM, per germline. This CDR3 region has 17 residues. The CDR3 loop is CASSFYAGGSPYNEQFF. The CDR3 DNA is TGTGCCAGCAGTTTCTACGCGGGAGGGTCCCCCTACAATGAGCAGTTCTTC.

V usage is TRBV30 and J usage is TRBJ1-1; tentatively, D is TRBD1 (5 bases). Germline CDR1 is GTSNPN and CDR2 is SVGIG (reference sequence). The CDR3 length is 15 residues. V lost 0 bases and J 1 base, leaving 12 bases between the germline ends. This CDR3 is CAWSVFRGKNTEAFF. The CDR3 DNA reads as TGTGCCTGGAGTGTTTTTAGGGGTAAGAACACTGAAGCTTTCTTT.

This rearrangement joins TRBV28 to TRBJ1-1, with D possibly matching TRBD1 (5 bases). V was shortened by 5 bases and J by 5 bases, with 12 bases between the two germline ends. Per the germline V gene, CDR1 is MDHEN and CDR2 is SYDVKM. The CDR3 loop spans 13 amino acids. The CDR3 protein is CASSERQITEAFF. Written as DNA, the CDR3 is TGTGCCAGCAGTGAAAGACAGATTACTGAAGCTTTCTTT.

This chain uses TRBV5-8 with TRBJ2-3; 10 bases line up with TRBD1. This CDR3 spans 15 amino acids. Germline values: CDR1 SGHTS, CDR2 YDEGEE. After removal of 3 bases from V and 4 bases from J, the junction contained 5 bases not matched to a gene. CDR3 coding DNA: TGTGCCAGCAGCTCCGGGACAGGGGAGGCAGATACGCAGTATTTT. Protein sequence: CASSSGTGEADTQYF.

This chain joins TRBV4-1 and TRBJ2-3, with 9 bases fitting TRBD2. The CDR3 contains 17 residues. The J segment lost 6 bases and the V segment lost 2 bases, leaving 12 bases of the junction unmatched. CDR1 and CDR2 from the germline V gene are MGHRA and YSYEKL. The DNA for the CDR3 is TGCGCCAGCAGCCAACCCGGGACTAGCCTTATCAGGGATACGCAGTATTTT. Encoded protein: CASSQPGTSLIRDTQYF.